A selection of T cell receptor beta chains follows, all from one sample in a study of cytomegalovirus exposure and HLA in healthy donors. Generated by immunoSEQ multiplex PCR, the TCRdb table keeps only in-frame clones and is missing some. Found here are 160,000 or so clones, 80% of them singletons; the top ten hold around 1.3%. Sequencing was performed on PBMCs. Source of these receptors: a woman in her 50s in good health and CMV-seronegative. The CDR3 runs from the conserved cysteine through the conserved F or W. A D gene is named only where the DNA matches it firmly. Not all rows give a size; the values are once, few, many and, for expanded clones, a class.

d_gene	abundance	v_gene	j_gene	CDR3nt	CDR3aa
TRBD2	-	TRBV19	TRBJ2-1	TGTGCCAGTAGTATAGGGTCTAGCGGTATGAATGAGCAGTTCTTC	CASSIGSSGMNEQFF
TRBD1	few	TRBV4-1	TRBJ1-1	TGCGCCAGCAGCCATCCGGACAGGGGAATTTTGGGCACTGAAGCTTTCTTT	CASSHPDRGILGTEAFF
-	once	TRBV18	TRBJ1-3	TGTGCCAGCTCACCATGGGGAGAGAGCTCTGGAAACACCATATATTTT	CASSPWGESSGNTIYF
-	-	TRBV28	TRBJ1-4	TGTGCCAGCTCAGCGGGGGGAGGGCTCGATGAAAAACTGTTTTTT	CASSAGGGLDEKLFF
-	-	TRBV5-4	TRBJ1-1	TGTGCCAGCAGCTTGGACCACTTACCCACTGAAGCTTTCTTT	CASSLDHLPTEAFF
-	-	TRBV2	TRBJ1-2	TGTGCCAGCAGTGAAGTCCAGGGTTCCTATGGCTACACCTTC	CASSEVQGSYGYTF
-	-	TRBV7-9	TRBJ2-7	TGTGCCAGCAGCTTAGATGTGACAACCTACGAGCAGTACTTC	CASSLDVTTYEQYF
TRBD1	-	TRBV10-3	TRBJ2-1	TGTGCCATCAGTGGAATGGAGGGACAGGAGTGGAATGAGCAGTTCTTC	CAISGMEGQEWNEQFF
-	-	TRBV28	TRBJ2-1	TGTGCCAGCACCCAAATAAGTCTACTTAATGAGCAGTTCTTC	CASTQISLLNEQFF
-	-	TRBV19	TRBJ2-5	TGTGCCAGTAGTATCCCCAGTGCCGAGACCCAGTACTTC	CASSIPSAETQYF
TRBD2	-	TRBV5-1	TRBJ2-1	TGCGCCAGCAACAGTCGGGGGGGACACTACAATGAGCAGTTCTTC	CASNSRGGHYNEQFF
TRBD1	-	TRBV19	TRBJ1-2	TGTGCCAGTAGTATAGGGCTGGAGGGGGCGCAAGGCTACACCTTC	CASSIGLEGAQGYTF